This TCR beta chain was captured by sequencing in a study of blood T cell repertoires in COVID-19. At the level of the study: Researchers got acute and convalescent COVID-19 samples from the United States, Italy and Spain. Sources were T cells, B-cell-depleted T cells, or PBMCs; the material itself was cDNA or gDNA.

Authors' analysis steps: Reference gene primer amplification gave nucleated cell count estimates. Assay used: immunoSEQ multiplex PCR; TCRdb lists only in-frame clones, some missing. Clonal size and the V and J genes are those of that table, whereas D and trimming came from the DNA. Of roughly 77,000 clones in the sample, 76% were seen once. Those enrolled in Seattle joined during active infection and were followed longitudinally afterward. Germline V CDR1 and CDR2: MNHNY, SVGAGI (reference sequence). This CDR3 region has 15 residues. Trimming cost V 5 bases and J 0 bases; bases outside gene matches: 6.

The specimen sequenced was peripheral blood. This TCR derives from a man aged 55 to 70 with COVID-19, enrolled during active disease. The chain joins TRBV6-6 to TRBJ1-1; 7 nucleotides line up with TRBD1. The chain's CDR3 is CASSPLGQLNTEAFF. CDR3 DNA: TGTGCCAGCAGTCCCCTGGGACAGCTGAACACTGAAGCTTTCTTT.